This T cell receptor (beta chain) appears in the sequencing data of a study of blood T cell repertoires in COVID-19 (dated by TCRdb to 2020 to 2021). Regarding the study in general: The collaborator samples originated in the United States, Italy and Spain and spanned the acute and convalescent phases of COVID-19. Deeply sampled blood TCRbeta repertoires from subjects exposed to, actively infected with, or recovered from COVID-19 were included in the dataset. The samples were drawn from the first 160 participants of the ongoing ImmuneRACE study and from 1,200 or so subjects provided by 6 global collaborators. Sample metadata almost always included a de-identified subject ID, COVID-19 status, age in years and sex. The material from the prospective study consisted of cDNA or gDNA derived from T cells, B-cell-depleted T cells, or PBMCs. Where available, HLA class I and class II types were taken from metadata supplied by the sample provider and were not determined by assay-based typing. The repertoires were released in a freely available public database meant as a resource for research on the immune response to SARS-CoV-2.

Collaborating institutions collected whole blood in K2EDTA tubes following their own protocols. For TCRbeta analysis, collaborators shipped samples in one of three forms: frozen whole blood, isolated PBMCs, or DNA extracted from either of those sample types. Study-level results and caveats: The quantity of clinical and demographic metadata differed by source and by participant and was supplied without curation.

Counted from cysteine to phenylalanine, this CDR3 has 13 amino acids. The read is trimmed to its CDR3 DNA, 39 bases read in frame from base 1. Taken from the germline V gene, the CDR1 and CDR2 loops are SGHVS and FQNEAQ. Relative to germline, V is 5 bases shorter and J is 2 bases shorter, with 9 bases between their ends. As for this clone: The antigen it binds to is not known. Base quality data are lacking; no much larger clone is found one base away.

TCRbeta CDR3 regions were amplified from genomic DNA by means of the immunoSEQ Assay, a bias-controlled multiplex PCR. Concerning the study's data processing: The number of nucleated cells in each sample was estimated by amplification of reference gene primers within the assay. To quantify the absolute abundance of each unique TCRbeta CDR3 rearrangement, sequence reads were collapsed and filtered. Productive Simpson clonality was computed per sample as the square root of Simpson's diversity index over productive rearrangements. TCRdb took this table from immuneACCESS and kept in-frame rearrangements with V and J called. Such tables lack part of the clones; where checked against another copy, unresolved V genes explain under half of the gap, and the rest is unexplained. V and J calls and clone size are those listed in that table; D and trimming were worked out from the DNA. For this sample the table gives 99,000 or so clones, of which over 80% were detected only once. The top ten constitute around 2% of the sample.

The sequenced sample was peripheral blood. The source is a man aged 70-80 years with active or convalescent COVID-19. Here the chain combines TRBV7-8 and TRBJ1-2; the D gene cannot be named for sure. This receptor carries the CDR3 CASSPEANYGYTF. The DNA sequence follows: TGTGCCAGCAGCCCCGAGGCAAACTATGGCTACACCTTC.